The entry below gives a single T cell receptor beta chain sequence along with its context. Authors' methods: Estimation of nucleated cell counts was performed using reference gene primer amplification. The table came from immunoSEQ multiplex PCR; TCRdb's copy has only in-frame clones and leaves some out. D and trimming come from the DNA, and the V and J calls and clone size come from that table. Among approximately 63,000 clones listed, about 88% were seen once. From germline, CDR1 is MNHEY and CDR2 SVGAGI. CDR3 length: 15 amino acids. V trimming: 7 bases; J trimming: 0 bases; junction bases outside the gene matches: 7. This entry comes from a study of blood T cell repertoires in COVID-19. Looking at the study overall: Both acute and convalescent COVID-19 samples were obtained from the United States, Italy and Spain. From T cells, B-cell-depleted T cells, or PBMCs came the material, which was cDNA or gDNA.

The chain carries TRBV6-5 and TRBJ2-3; 7 bases map to TRBD1. The TCR sequence derives from a man of 80 years or more in a cohort sampled during active COVID-19. Sequencing used peripheral blood. Here the CDR3 DNA reads TGTGCCAGCAAGCTCGGGACAGCCAGCACAGATACGCAGTATTTT. Its translation: CASKLGTASTDTQYF.